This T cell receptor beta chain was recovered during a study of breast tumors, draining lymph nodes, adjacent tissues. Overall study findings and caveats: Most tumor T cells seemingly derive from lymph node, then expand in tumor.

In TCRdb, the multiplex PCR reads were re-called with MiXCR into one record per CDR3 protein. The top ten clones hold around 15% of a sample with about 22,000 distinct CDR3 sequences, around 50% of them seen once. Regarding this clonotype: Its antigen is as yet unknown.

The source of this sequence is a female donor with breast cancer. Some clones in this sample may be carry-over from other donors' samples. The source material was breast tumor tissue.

Written as DNA, the CDR3 is TGTGCCAGCTTCCCCCCTAGCGGAGATACGCAGTATTTT. It is translated as CASFPPSGDTQYF. The chain is built from TRBV6-5 and TRBJ2-3; 7 nucleotides match TRBD2. CDR1 is MNHEY, CDR2 SVGAGI, per germline. After removal of 8 bases from V and 5 bases from J, the junction contained 7 bases not matched to a gene. The CDR3 length is 13 residues.